The 28 T cell receptor beta chains below all came from one sample that was sequenced in a study of blood T cell repertoires in COVID-19. Sequencing was performed with immunoSEQ multiplex PCR; in TCRdb, only in-frame clones are kept and a portion is missing. The top ten clones hold just over 6% of a sample with about 150,000 clones, around 73% of them seen once. Sample: PBMCs or T cells enriched from blood (not recorded which). The receptor source for this set is a woman aged 45-59 years who had recovered from COVID-19.

The chain combines TRBV11-2 with TRBJ2-5, with D unclear. The CDR3 spans 16 residues. The V and J ends lost 1 base and 5 bases respectively, with 17 bases between them. The germline V gene encodes CDR1 SGHAT and CDR2 FQNNGV. The CDR3 nucleotides read TGTGCCAGCAGCTTAGTAGGAGCTAGAATTTTGGAGACCCAGTACTTC. Its translation is CASSLVGARILETQYF. The whole variable domain, filled in from reference TRBV11-2 and TRBJ2-5, reads EAGVAQSPRYKIIEKRQSVAFWCNPISGHATLYWYQQILGQGPKLLIQFQNNGVVDDSQLPKDRFSAERLKGVDSTLKIQPAKLEDSAVYLCASSLVGARILETQYFGPGTRLLVL.

This rearrangement joins TRBV28 to TRBJ2-5; tentatively, D is TRBD1 (6 bases). Germline CDR1 MDHEN, CDR2 SYDVKM. The CDR3 is made up of 15 amino acids. Trimming left V 3 bases short and J 2 bases short, with 13 bases between. The CDR3 DNA is TGTGCCAGCAGTTTTTATGACAGGTCTCAAGAGACCCAGTACTTC. Encoded protein: CASSFYDRSQETQYF.

This sequence joins TRBV28 and TRBJ2-7, with TRBD1 identical over 11 bases. Germline CDR1 MDHEN, CDR2 SYDVKM. After removal of 5 bases from V and 0 bases from J, the junction contained 3 bases not matched to a gene. There are 15 residues in the CDR3. The CDR3 reads CASSAGQGGSYEQYF. CDR3 nucleotides: TGTGCCAGCAGTGCGGGACAGGGGGGCTCCTACGAGCAGTACTTC.

J is TRBJ1-2 and V is TRBV4-2; TRBD1 is a possible D gene (5 bases). Per germline, CDR1 LGHNA and CDR2 YNFKEQ. The CDR3 runs 14 residues. V lost 0 bases to trimming and J lost 5 bases, with 10 bases between them. CDR3 in DNA: TGTGCCAGCAGCCAAGACCCTACAGGATATGGCTACACCTTC. Protein product: CASSQDPTGYGYTF.

The V call is TRBV7-9, the J call TRBJ2-3; TRBD2 agrees at 11 bases. CDR3 length: 16 amino acids. V gave up 5 bases and J gave up 0 bases; unmatched junction bases: 4. Germline CDR1 SEHNR, CDR2 FQNEAQ (reference sequence). CDR3 sequence (DNA): TGTGCCAGCAGCCACCGACTAGCGGGGAGCACAGATACGCAGTATTTT. Amino acids: CASSHRLAGSTDTQYF.

The chain links TRBV14 to TRBJ2-2; 8 nucleotides agree with TRBD1. Germline V gene sequence: CDR1 SGHDN, CDR2 FVKESK. J lost 1 base, V lost 5 bases, and 18 bases had no gene match. The CDR3 has 20 amino acids. CDR3 amino acids: CASSGRKGQGGWGNTGELFF. CDR3 coding DNA: TGTGCCAGCAGCGGAAGAAAAGGACAGGGTGGTTGGGGGAACACCGGGGAGCTGTTTTTT.

The rearrangement joins TRBV11-2 to TRBJ1-2; TRBD1 agrees at 8 bases. The CDR3 is made up of 13 amino acids. The V segment lost 1 base and the J segment 8 bases; nucleotides outside the gene matches: 3. CDR1 is SGHAT and CDR2 is FQNNGV in the germline V gene. The CDR3 loop is CASSLAGGRGYTF. The CDR3 DNA is TGTGCCAGCAGCTTAGCAGGGGGCAGAGGCTACACCTTC.

This chain uses TRBV7-9 with TRBJ2-7, with 7 bases lining up with TRBD1. Looked up from germline, CDR1 is SEHNR and CDR2 is FQNEAQ (reference sequence). The J segment lost 3 bases and the V segment lost 1 base, leaving 6 bases of the junction unmatched. CDR3 length: 15 amino acids. CDR3 nucleotides: TGTGCCAGCAGCTTAGATATAGGGGGCAACTACGAGCAGTACTTC. This sequence encodes CASSLDIGGNYEQYF.

This chain links TRBV5-1 with TRBJ2-5; D is perhaps TRBD2 (6 bases). CDR1 is SGHRS and CDR2 is YFSETQ in the germline V gene. The V gene lost 4 bases and the J gene lost 1 base, with 11 bases spanning the gap. This CDR3 is 14 amino acids long. The DNA of the CDR3 is TGCGCCAGCAGCCCGGGGACTCGCCAAGAGACCCAGTACTTC. It encodes CASSPGTRQETQYF.

The CDR3 coding sequence is TGCGCCAGCAGTTTATTCAGGAGGGAAGAGACCCAGTACTTC. Translating it yields CASSLFRREETQYF. The chain recombines TRBV5-1 with TRBJ2-5; maybe TRBD2 (6 bases). CDR3 length: 14 residues. V lost 5 bases and J 3 bases, leaving 14 bases between the germline ends. Germline lookup yields CDR1 SGHRS and CDR2 YFSETQ.

This chain joins TRBV10-3 and TRBJ2-1; TRBD2 agrees at 9 bases. Germline V gives CDR1 ENHRY, CDR2 SYGVKD. The CDR3 has 14 amino acids. V shed 8 bases and J 4 bases; nucleotides not matched to a gene: 6. The CDR3, as DNA: TGTGCCATCGGCGGGGGGGACTCGTACAATGAGCAGTTCTTC. It is translated as CAIGGGDSYNEQFF.

The V and J genes are TRBV19 and TRBJ1-4; D gene unclear. The CDR3 is 15 amino acids. V lost 5 bases and J lost 0, with 10 bases in between. Germline V gene lookup returns CDR1 LNHDA and CDR2 SQIVND (reference sequence). The CDR3 nucleotides are TGTGCCAGTAGTCCACGACAATCAACTAATGAAAAACTGTTTTTT. Amino acids: CASSPRQSTNEKLFF.

The chain has TRBV5-1 and TRBJ1-1; tentatively, D is TRBD1 (6 bases). The germline gives CDR1 SGHRS, CDR2 YFSETQ. Between the trimmed V and J ends, which lost 4 bases and 7 bases, there was a span of 20 bases. The CDR3 has 15 amino acids. DNA of the CDR3: TGCGCCAGCAGCCGCTCTTTAGGGGGGGCAGATGAAGCTTTCTTT. This gives the protein CASSRSLGGADEAFF.

V is TRBV7-8 and J is TRBJ2-7; no reliable D call. The CDR3 has 11 amino acids. Per the germline V gene, CDR1 is SGHVS and CDR2 is FQNEAQ. Trimming took off 2 bases at V and 12 bases at J, with 11 bases between the two ends. The DNA for the CDR3 is TGTGCCAGCAGCTTAACACGGGTTAGGTACTTC. Its translation is CASSLTRVRYF.

In this sample, this clone turned up a few times. The V call is TRBV19, the J call TRBJ1-5; D not resolved. With 3 bases removed from V and 1 base from J, the gap between germline ends came to 13 bases. Germline V lookup: CDR1 LNHDA, CDR2 SQIVND (reference sequence). The length of the CDR3 is 16 residues. The CDR3: CASSMVPGLSNQPQHF. CDR3 DNA: TGTGCCAGTAGTATGGTCCCGGGGTTGAGCAATCAGCCCCAGCATTTT.

This chain connects TRBV28 to TRBJ1-2, with D possibly matching TRBD1 (5 bases). Germline-derived CDR1 and CDR2 are MDHEN and SYDVKM. This CDR3 is built from 15 residues. Deletions cut 5 bases from V and 4 bases from J, with 17 bases between. The CDR3 DNA is TGTGCCAGCAGTGGGGCGGGGAATGGGGTCTATGGCTACACCTTC. Protein product: CASSGAGNGVYGYTF.

The V and J genes are TRBV25-1 and TRBJ2-3; maybe TRBD1 (5 bases). The CDR3 runs to 17 residues. Trimming stripped 2 bases from V and 3 bases from J, with 18 bases between. Germline V lookup: CDR1 MGHDK, CDR2 SYGVNS. As DNA, the CDR3 is TGTGCCAGCAGTGAAACCCGACCAGGGATCGGAACAGATACGCAGTATTTT. Translated: CASSETRPGIGTDTQYF.

This chain links TRBV29-1 with TRBJ1-2, with 9 bases fitting TRBD1. The V segment lost 7 bases and the J segment 6 bases; nucleotides outside the gene matches: 6. The CDR3 contains 12 residues. In germline, CDR1 is SQVTM, CDR2 ANQGSEA. The CDR3 nucleotides read TGCAGCGCAGAACAGGGGGCAAATGGCTACACCTTC. It translates to CSAEQGANGYTF.

This chain uses TRBV18 with TRBJ1-2; TRBD1 agrees at 7 bases. This CDR3 is built from 15 residues. Losses at the gene ends were 4 bases for V and 2 bases for J; bases not matched to a gene: 7. Germline CDR1 KGHSH, CDR2 LQKENI. In DNA, the CDR3 is TGTGCCAGCTCACGAGGGGACAGCCTCAACTATGGCTACACCTTC. Amino acids: CASSRGDSLNYGYTF.

The chain carries TRBV5-5 and TRBJ2-1, with 9 positions matching TRBD2. Germline-derived CDR1 and CDR2 are SGHKS and YYEKEE (reference sequence). V gave up 4 bases and J gave up 4 bases; unmatched junction bases: 6. The CDR3 sequence is 15 residues long. The CDR3 protein is CASSRLAVLYNEQFF. CDR3 DNA sequence: TGTGCCAGCAGCAGACTAGCGGTCTTGTACAATGAGCAGTTCTTC.

The rearrangement joins TRBV7-2 to TRBJ1-6; weak D call: TRBD1 (6 bases). CDR1 is SGHTA and CDR2 is FQGNSA in the germline V gene. This CDR3 contains 15 residues. The V gene lost 1 base and the J gene lost 7 bases, with 11 bases spanning the gap. This CDR3 reads CASSLVGTNNSPLHF. CDR3 DNA: TGTGCCAGCAGCTTAGTGGGGACAAACAATTCACCCCTCCACTTT.

The CDR3 DNA reads TGTGCCAGCAGCTCCGGGACAACCTCCTACGAGCAGTACTTC. It yields the protein CASSSGTTSYEQYF. The V gene is TRBV5-6, the J gene TRBJ2-7; perhaps TRBD1 as D (6 bases). CDR1 is SGHDT and CDR2 is YYEEEE in the germline V gene. This CDR3 comprises 14 residues. The V and J ends lost 3 bases and 0 bases respectively, with 10 bases between them.

The rearrangement joins TRBV9 to TRBJ1-2, with D perhaps matching TRBD1 (5 bases). The germline V gene has CDR1 SGDLS and CDR2 YYNGEE. There are 13 residues in the CDR3. V dropped 2 bases and J dropped 7 bases, with 12 bases sitting between them. CDR3 nucleotides: TGTGCCAGCAGCGTTTGGCAGGGAAGTGGCTACACCTTC. Encoded protein: CASSVWQGSGYTF.

The table lists this clone with a few counts. The chain joins TRBV12-3 or TRBV12-4 to TRBJ1-1; D call uncertain. Trimming took 3 bases from V and 5 from J, leaving 4 bases between them. This CDR3 region has 11 residues. The CDR3 protein is CASSFRTEAFF. For the CDR3, the DNA is TGTGCCAGCAGTTTTAGAACTGAAGCTTTCTTT.

The chain uses TRBV7-6 and TRBJ2-5; D perhaps matches TRBD2 (6 bases). The CDR3 contains 13 residues. V was shortened by 2 bases and J by 5 bases, with 9 bases between the two germline ends. Germline V gene data show CDR1 as SGHVS and CDR2 as FNYEAQ. The CDR3 here is CASSLRGRETQYF. The CDR3 region has the DNA TGTGCCAGCAGCTTACGAGGGAGGGAGACCCAGTACTTC.

The chain links TRBV27 to TRBJ1-2; TRBD1 is a possible D gene (6 bases). Germline lookup yields CDR1 MNHEY and CDR2 SMNVEV (reference sequence). The V gene lost 3 bases and the J gene lost 3 bases, with 14 bases spanning the gap. The CDR3 has 15 residues. The CDR3 DNA reads as TGTGCCAGCAGTTTGGGACCACAGGGCGACTATGGCTACACCTTC. This encodes CASSLGPQGDYGYTF.

This chain joins TRBV5-1 and TRBJ1-2, with D uncertain. CDR3 size: 14 residues. CDR1 is SGHRS and CDR2 is YFSETQ in the germline V gene. V lost 0 bases and J lost 4, with 10 bases in between. The CDR3 sequence: CASSLEVAAYGYTF. For the CDR3, the DNA is TGCGCCAGCAGCTTGGAGGTAGCCGCCTATGGCTACACCTTC.

The CDR3 spells CASSDGFVWVGNTIYF. In DNA form, the CDR3 reads TGTGCCAGCAGTGACGGGTTTGTGTGGGTCGGAAACACCATATATTTT. The rearrangement links TRBV6-1 to TRBJ1-3; D gene unclear. Per the germline V gene, CDR1 is MNHNS and CDR2 is SASEGT. CDR3 length: 16 amino acids. V was trimmed by 3 bases and J by 4 bases, leaving 16 bases between them.